This T cell receptor (beta chain) derives from a study of low-dose radiotherapy and immunotherapy resistance in tumors. On the study more broadly: Doses of 0.5 Gy per fraction every 2 weeks, totaling 6.5 Gy, went to Cohort 1. Patients were treated with intravenous nivolumab at 240 mg every two weeks and were also dosed with ipilimumab at 1 mg/kg every six weeks. Patients took aspirin (300 mg orally, daily) for four cycles beginning at cycle 1 day 1.

The V gene's germline CDR1 is MNHEY and CDR2 SVGEGT. The V end lost 6 bases, the J end lost 7 bases, and 15 bases lay between the germline ends. The CDR3 is 13 amino acids. cDNA synthesis used a TRAV/TRBV-specific primer set for both chains. For amplifying TCRs, the PCR ran for roughly 20 cycles with Phusion, which was used together with a constant-region primer and the adapter on the V primers. Each CDR3 protein is one row after TCRdb ran MiXCR on the reads. Counted here are over 7,000 distinct CDR3 sequences, about 65% occurring once; the ten biggest clones make up 8.7%. V and J are TRBV6-2 or TRBV6-3 and TRBJ1-2; D not certain. The TCR originated in a human donor with advanced metastatic prostate, ovarian, gallbladder or colorectal cancer (not recorded which). This table probably holds off-target reads from a library built for another chain. CDR3 sequence (DNA): TGTGCCAGCAGCGCGGTGGAGGGAGGTGGCTACACCTTC. Translating it yields CASSAVEGGGYTF.